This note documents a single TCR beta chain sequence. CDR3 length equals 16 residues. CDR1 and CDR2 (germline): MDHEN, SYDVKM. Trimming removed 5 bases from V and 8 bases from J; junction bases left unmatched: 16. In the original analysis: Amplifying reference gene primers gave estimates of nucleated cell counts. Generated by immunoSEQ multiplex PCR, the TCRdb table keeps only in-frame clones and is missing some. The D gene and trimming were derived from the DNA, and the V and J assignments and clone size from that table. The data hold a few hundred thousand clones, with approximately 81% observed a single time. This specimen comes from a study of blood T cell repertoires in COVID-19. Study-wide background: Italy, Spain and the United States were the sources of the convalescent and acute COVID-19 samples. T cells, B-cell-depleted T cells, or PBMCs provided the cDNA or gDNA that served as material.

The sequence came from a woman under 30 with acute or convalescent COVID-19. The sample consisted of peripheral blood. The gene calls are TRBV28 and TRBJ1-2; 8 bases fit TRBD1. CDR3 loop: CASSPEGQAGLGGYTF. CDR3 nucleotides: TGTGCCAGCAGTCCAGAGGGACAGGCAGGCCTAGGGGGCTACACCTTC.